The clone carrying this TCR beta chain was counted once. Its antigen is unidentified. The sample belongs to a study of cytomegalovirus exposure and HLA in healthy donors. Study background: The Caucasian-associated ancestry cluster held 80% to 90% of 300 to 500 genotyped donors. Overall study findings and caveats: Highest at DRB1 and lowest at HLA-C, TCR association rates differed among HLA loci in a later analysis.

It was with 60 Vbeta and 13 Jbeta primers that the PCR ran. The assay was immunoSEQ multiplex PCR, and TCRdb's table has in-frame clones only and misses some. The data hold roughly 180,000 clones, with 84% observed a single time. The clonotype originates from a girl under 10 years old in good health and CMV-seropositive. Sequenced material: PBMCs.

In nucleotides, the CDR3 is TGTGCCAGCAGTGAATGGGGGCGGGGGGGCAGGAGCACAGATACGCAGTATTTT. This sequence encodes CASSEWGRGGRSTDTQYF. The rearrangement joins TRBV25-1 to TRBJ2-3, with 9 nucleotides matching TRBD2. The CDR3 consists of 18 residues. With 1 base clipped from V and 0 bases from J, the junction kept 8 bases outside the gene matches. Germline V gene sequence: CDR1 MGHDK, CDR2 SYGVNS.